This TCR beta chain was documented in a study of blood T cell repertoires in COVID-19. V was cut by 5 bases and J by 4 bases, with 19 bases left in between. From germline, CDR1 is SQVTM and CDR2 ANQGSEA. The CDR3 extends over 15 amino acids. TCRdb's table, derived via immunoSEQ multiplex PCR, lists solely in-frame clones and lacks some. In the table there are about 40,000 clones, just under 85% of which are singletons. The sequenced material came from peripheral blood. The clonotype comes from a man aged 45-60 years with active COVID-19. This chain connects TRBV29-1 to TRBJ2-3; possibly TRBD2 for D (5 bases). The CDR3 loop reads CSVRQAGGGPDTQYF. The CDR3 DNA reads as TGCAGCGTTCGGCAGGCAGGCGGCGGGCCAGATACGCAGTATTTT.